This TCR beta chain was identified in a study of blood T cell repertoires in COVID-19. Sequencing used immunoSEQ multiplex PCR; TCRdb keeps in-frame clones, though not all of them. The profile covers 50,000 to 70,000 clones, with 80% to 85% appearing a single time and around 10% taken by the ten largest. Germline V gene sequence: CDR1 SGHTA, CDR2 FQGNSA. The CDR3 loop spans 15 amino acids. V shed 7 bases, J shed 4 bases, and the junction held 10 bases outside the gene matches. Sequencing used peripheral blood. This chain connects TRBV7-2 to TRBJ2-3, with 8 bases identical to TRBD2. The sequence was collected from a man of 80 years or more with COVID-19, enrolled during active disease. This CDR3 reads CASNPTGGMADTQYF. CDR3 coding DNA: TGTGCCAGCAATCCTACGGGGGGGATGGCAGATACGCAGTATTTT.